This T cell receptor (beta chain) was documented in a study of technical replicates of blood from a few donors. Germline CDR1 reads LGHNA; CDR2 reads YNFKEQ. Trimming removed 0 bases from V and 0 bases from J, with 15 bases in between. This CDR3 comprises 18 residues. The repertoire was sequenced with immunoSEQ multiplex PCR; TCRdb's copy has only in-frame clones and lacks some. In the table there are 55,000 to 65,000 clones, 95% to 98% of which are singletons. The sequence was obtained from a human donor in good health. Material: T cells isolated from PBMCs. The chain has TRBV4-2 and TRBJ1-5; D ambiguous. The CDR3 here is CASSQDLSQSLSNQPQHF. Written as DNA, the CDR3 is TGTGCCAGCAGCCAAGATCTCTCCCAGTCTCTTAGCAATCAGCCCCAGCATTTT.